This T cell receptor (delta chain) was obtained from a study of Vδ1+ human thymocytes. Study observations and caveats: Despite high sort purity, about 19% of thymic T cell receptor delta sequences were Vdelta2. TRD repertoires were essentially private, unlike widely shared TRG clonotypes. Highly polyclonal TRG and TRD repertoires with Gaussian CDR3 length distributions appeared in thymus.

The template was reverse-transcribed extracted RNA. The CDR3 regions were amplified by multiplex PCR from V-gene primers to a constant-region primer. TCRdb re-called the multiplex PCR reads with CATT. The table has some 54,000 delta-chain clones, 15% to 20% seen once. Thymocytes were sorted as CD3+ TCRVdelta1+ TCRVdelta2- after alphabeta T cell depletion. Only a few counts were recorded for this clone. The antigen remains unidentified. Different DNA sequences within this sample yield the same CDR3. V shed 3 bases, J shed 0 bases, and the junction held 8 bases outside the gene matches. Germline V gene sequence: CDR1 GEAIGNYY, CDR2 EKD. This CDR3 comprises 16 residues.

The genes are TRDV2 and TRDJ1; 8 bases fit TRDD3. This TCR was sampled from a boy in the first two years of life who had congenital heart surgery. Sequencing was performed on Vdelta1+ gamma-delta thymocytes from the thymus. As for subset: FACS-sorted CD3+ TCRalphabeta- TCRVdelta1+ TCRVdelta2- thymocytes. CDR3 sequence: CACDPYWGFHTDKLIF. CDR3 coding DNA: TGTGCCTGTGACCCGTACTGGGGGTTTCACACCGATAAACTCATCTTT.